A selection of T cell receptor beta chains follows, all from one sample in a study of blood T cell repertoires in COVID-19. Sequencing used immunoSEQ multiplex PCR; TCRdb keeps in-frame clones, though not all of them. The data contain around 80,000 clones, approximately 90% of them singletons. The sample comprised peripheral blood. The source of these receptors is a human donor in a cohort sampled during active COVID-19. The CDR3 runs from the conserved cysteine through the conserved F or W. A D gene is named only where the DNA matches it firmly. Not all rows give a size; the values are once, few, many and, for expanded clones, a class.

14	TRBV29-1	.	TRBD2	TRBJ2-2	CSGRGVQDTGELFF	TGCAGCGGTCGGGGGGTTCAGGACACCGGGGAGCTGTTTTTT
13	TRBV19	.	TRBD2	TRBJ2-1	CATATSRYNEQFF	TGTGCCACCGCGACTAGCCGCTACAATGAGCAGTTCTTC
15	TRBV6-1	.	.	TRBJ1-3	CASSETGSSGNTIYF	TGTGCCAGCAGTGAAACGGGATCCTCTGGAAACACCATATATTTT
13	TRBV3-1/TRBV3-2	.	.	TRBJ2-7	CASSQGTLYEQYF	TGTGCCAGCAGCCAAGGCACTTTGTACGAGCAGTACTTC
14	TRBV4-1	.	.	TRBJ2-1	CASSQGGLNNEQFF	TGCGCCAGCAGCCAAGGGGGACTGAACAATGAGCAGTTCTTC
13	TRBV5-6	.	.	TRBJ2-7	CASSLGAGREQYF	TGTGCCAGCAGCTTAGGGGCAGGGCGAGAGCAGTACTTC
16	TRBV5-1	.	TRBD1	TRBJ1-4	CASSWGAGTDNEKLFF	TGCGCCAGCAGCTGGGGGGCCGGGACAGATAATGAAAAACTGTTTTTT
14	TRBV30	.	TRBD1	TRBJ1-6	CAWSDRDSGSPLHF	TGTGCCTGGAGCGACAGGGACAGTGGATCACCCCTCCACTTT
15	TRBV27	.	.	TRBJ1-2	CASSLVGSISYGYTF	TGTGCCAGCAGTTTGGTGGGCAGCATATCCTATGGCTACACCTTC
15	TRBV7-9	.	.	TRBJ2-2	CASRVGSGSTGELFF	TGTGCCAGCAGAGTAGGTAGCGGCTCAACCGGGGAGCTGTTTTTT
16	TRBV10-3	.	TRBD1	TRBJ2-3	CAISSGKDREADTQYF	TGTGCCATCAGTTCCGGGAAGGACAGGGAGGCAGATACGCAGTATTTT
17	TRBV11-2	.	TRBD1	TRBJ2-2	CASSFISGTGNTGELFF	TGTGCCAGCAGCTTCATCTCCGGGACAGGGAACACCGGGGAGCTGTTTTTT
16	TRBV5-1	.	TRBD1	TRBJ2-1	CASSQNGQGGYNEQFF	TGCGCCAGCAGCCAGAATGGACAGGGGGGTTACAATGAGCAGTTCTTC
12	TRBV15	once	.	TRBJ2-5	CATSRDEETQYF	TGTGCCACCAGCAGAGATGAGGAGACCCAGTACTTC
15	TRBV18	.	TRBD1	TRBJ2-7	CASSPSPGQSGEQYF	TGTGCCAGCTCACCCTCCCCGGGACAGAGTGGCGAGCAGTACTTC
16	TRBV9	few	.	TRBJ1-3	CASSVDLSYSGNTIYF	TGTGCCAGCAGCGTAGATCTTAGCTACTCTGGAAACACCATATATTTT
15	TRBV9	.	TRBD1	TRBJ2-7	CASSPRDRGTYEQYF	TGTGCCAGCAGCCCCCGGGACAGGGGAACCTACGAGCAGTACTTC
16	TRBV11-1	.	TRBD2	TRBJ2-2	CASSPALEREAGELFF	TGTGCCAGCAGCCCCGCCTTGGAGCGGGAGGCCGGGGAGCTGTTTTTT
13	TRBV11-2	.	.	TRBJ2-1	CASSSPGGAEQFF	TGTGCCAGCAGCTCCCCCGGTGGGGCTGAGCAGTTCTTC
16	TRBV27	.	TRBD2	TRBJ2-5	CASRFSGGWGLETQYF	TGTGCCAGCAGATTCAGCGGGGGGTGGGGTTTGGAGACCCAGTACTTC
15	TRBV27	.	TRBD2	TRBJ2-7	CASSPGLAGEYEQYF	TGTGCCAGCAGTCCGGGACTAGCGGGAGAGTACGAGCAGTACTTC
14	TRBV3-1/TRBV3-2	.	TRBD2	TRBJ2-1	CASSPSSGDYEQFF	TGTGCCAGCAGCCCATCTAGCGGGGACTATGAGCAGTTCTTC